Listed below are T cell receptor beta chains from one sample, sequenced in a study of response to subunit inactivated influenza vaccine. TCRdb itself ran the RT-PCR reads through MiXCR, one entry per CDR3 protein. The sample holds about 310,000 distinct CDR3 sequences, around a fifth seen once. The sample in question was PBMCs from blood, obtained about 20 months after vaccination. These TCRs come from a man between 50 and 70 years old who received an inactivated influenza vaccine. The CDR3 runs from the conserved cysteine through the conserved F or W. A D gene is named only where the DNA matches it firmly. Clone size, where shown, is once, few, many, or a class for clones that have expanded.

CDR3aa: CSARLGLVNQPQHF; CDR3nt: TGCAGTGCTAGGCTGGGACTGGTGAATCAGCCCCAGCATTTT; v_gene: TRBV20-1; abundance: many; len: 14; d_gene: -; j_gene: TRBJ1-5
CDR3aa: CASSVGSTRSNTEAFF; CDR3nt: TGTGCCAGCAGCGTAGGTAGCACTAGATCGAACACTGAAGCTTTCTTT; v_gene: TRBV9; abundance: many; len: 16; d_gene: -; j_gene: TRBJ1-1
CDR3aa: CASALGESGELFF; CDR3nt: TGTGCCAGCGCATTAGGAGAGTCCGGGGAGCTGTTTTTT; v_gene: TRBV12-3/TRBV12-4; abundance: few; len: 13; d_gene: -; j_gene: TRBJ2-2
CDR3aa: CASSQGAATGSGNEQFF; CDR3nt: TGCGCCAGCAGCCAAGGGGCCGCGACAGGGTCCGGCAATGAGCAGTTCTTC; v_gene: TRBV4-1; abundance: few; len: 17; d_gene: TRBD1; j_gene: TRBJ2-1
CDR3aa: CSARAGLATNTGELFF; CDR3nt: TGCAGTGCTAGAGCGGGACTAGCGACGAACACCGGGGAGCTGTTTTTT; v_gene: TRBV20-1; abundance: few; len: 16; d_gene: TRBD2; j_gene: TRBJ2-2
CDR3aa: CASRQGTSGENSYNEQFF; CDR3nt: TGTGCCAGCAGACAAGGGACTAGCGGAGAAAACTCCTACAATGAGCAGTTCTTC; v_gene: TRBV27; abundance: few; len: 18; d_gene: TRBD2; j_gene: TRBJ2-1
CDR3aa: CASDPSGRAYYGYTF; CDR3nt: TGTGCCAGCGACCCATCTGGGCGGGCGTACTATGGCTACACCTTC; v_gene: TRBV6-1; abundance: -; len: 15; d_gene: -; j_gene: TRBJ1-2
CDR3aa: CSASWGQINQPQHF; CDR3nt: TGCAGTGCTAGTTGGGGGCAGATCAATCAGCCCCAGCATTTT; v_gene: TRBV20-1; abundance: -; len: 14; d_gene: -; j_gene: TRBJ1-5
CDR3aa: CASSEATLRDLTNYGYTF; CDR3nt: TGTGCCAGCAGTGAAGCGACACTCCGGGACTTAACTAACTATGGCTACACCTTC; v_gene: TRBV2; abundance: -; len: 18; d_gene: -; j_gene: TRBJ1-2
CDR3aa: CASSLAGMGGYEQYF; CDR3nt: TGTGCCAGCAGCTTGGCCGGAATGGGGGGCTACGAGCAGTACTTC; v_gene: TRBV5-5; abundance: -; len: 15; d_gene: -; j_gene: TRBJ2-7
CDR3aa: CASSRPGTSINEQFF; CDR3nt: TGTGCCAGCTCACGGCCCGGGACTAGCATCAATGAGCAGTTCTTC; v_gene: TRBV18; abundance: few; len: 15; d_gene: TRBD2; j_gene: TRBJ2-1
CDR3aa: CSARGRTSGTGELFF; CDR3nt: TGCAGTGCTCGAGGGCGGACTAGCGGGACCGGGGAGCTGTTTTTT; v_gene: TRBV20-1; abundance: -; len: 15; d_gene: TRBD2; j_gene: TRBJ2-2
CDR3aa: CASSMDRGSETQYF; CDR3nt: TGTGCCAGCAGTATGGACAGGGGATCCGAGACCCAGTACTTC; v_gene: TRBV12-3/TRBV12-4; abundance: -; len: 14; d_gene: TRBD1; j_gene: TRBJ2-5
CDR3aa: CASSAQGFVDIQYF; CDR3nt: TGTGCCAGCAGCGCACAGGGATTTGTGGACATTCAGTACTTC; v_gene: TRBV7-2; abundance: -; len: 14; d_gene: -; j_gene: TRBJ2-4
CDR3aa: CASSLVQGTPYGYTF; CDR3nt: TGTGCCAGCAGCTTAGTTCAGGGCACTCCCTATGGCTACACCTTC; v_gene: TRBV7-8; abundance: few; len: 15; d_gene: -; j_gene: TRBJ1-2
CDR3aa: CSANPGTVSYNEQFF; CDR3nt: TGCAGTGCTAACCCCGGGACAGTCTCCTACAATGAGCAGTTCTTC; v_gene: TRBV20-1; abundance: medium-sized; len: 15; d_gene: TRBD1; j_gene: TRBJ2-1
CDR3aa: CASSEPETARYRYTF; CDR3nt: TGTGCCAGCAGTGAACCAGAGACAGCGAGATATCGCTACACCTTC; v_gene: TRBV2; abundance: -; len: 15; d_gene: -; j_gene: TRBJ1-2
CDR3aa: CASSLSLAGAFNEQFF; CDR3nt: TGTGCCAGCAGTTTATCGCTAGCGGGGGCCTTCAATGAGCAGTTCTTC; v_gene: TRBV27; abundance: few; len: 16; d_gene: TRBD2; j_gene: TRBJ2-1
CDR3aa: CASSLFSGTLSTDTQYF; CDR3nt: TGTGCCAGCAGTTTATTCTCAGGGACTCTGAGCACAGATACGCAGTATTTT; v_gene: TRBV28; abundance: -; len: 17; d_gene: -; j_gene: TRBJ2-3
CDR3aa: CASSSLAGVGETQYF; CDR3nt: TGTGCCAGCTCCTCCCTAGCGGGAGTAGGGGAGACCCAGTACTTC; v_gene: TRBV7-9; abundance: few; len: 15; d_gene: TRBD2; j_gene: TRBJ2-5
CDR3aa: CASSPSFSGNEQFF; CDR3nt: TGTGCCAGCAGCCCATCTTTTAGCGGGAATGAGCAGTTCTTC; v_gene: TRBV7-3; abundance: -; len: 14; d_gene: TRBD2; j_gene: TRBJ2-1
CDR3aa: CASSFGLAGISNNEQFF; CDR3nt: TGCGCCAGCAGCTTCGGACTAGCGGGAATTTCCAACAATGAGCAGTTCTTC; v_gene: TRBV5-1; abundance: few; len: 17; d_gene: TRBD2; j_gene: TRBJ2-1
CDR3aa: CASSTGGLPREQYF; CDR3nt: TGTGCCAGTAGTACCGGAGGGCTCCCGCGGGAGCAGTACTTC; v_gene: TRBV19; abundance: -; len: 14; d_gene: -; j_gene: TRBJ2-7
CDR3aa: CSAKGGGSYGYTF; CDR3nt: TGCAGTGCCAAGGGGGGGGGTTCCTATGGCTACACCTTC; v_gene: TRBV20-1; abundance: -; len: 13; d_gene: -; j_gene: TRBJ1-2
CDR3aa: CASSWTGTRGERKQFF; CDR3nt: TGTGCCAGCAGCTGGACCGGGACTAGAGGAGAGAGGAAGCAGTTCTTC; v_gene: TRBV7-8; abundance: -; len: 16; d_gene: TRBD2; j_gene: TRBJ2-1
CDR3aa: CASTLNYGYTF; CDR3nt: TGTGCCAGCACACTTAACTATGGCTACACCTTC; v_gene: TRBV12-3/TRBV12-4; abundance: -; len: 11; d_gene: -; j_gene: TRBJ1-2
CDR3aa: CSALAGVRTDTQYF; CDR3nt: TGCAGTGCCCTAGCGGGGGTACGCACAGATACGCAGTATTTT; v_gene: TRBV20-1; abundance: few; len: 14; d_gene: TRBD2; j_gene: TRBJ2-3
CDR3aa: CASSHGTGTNQPQHF; CDR3nt: TGTGCCAGCAGCCACGGGACAGGTACCAATCAGCCCCAGCATTTT; v_gene: TRBV7-9; abundance: few; len: 15; d_gene: TRBD1; j_gene: TRBJ1-5
CDR3aa: CASSLPGSKETQYF; CDR3nt: TGTGCCAGCAGCCTGCCGGGTTCTAAAGAGACCCAGTACTTC; v_gene: TRBV7-9; abundance: -; len: 14; d_gene: -; j_gene: TRBJ2-5
CDR3aa: CASSLANTNTDTQYF; CDR3nt: TGCGCCAGCAGCTTGGCAAATACTAACACAGATACGCAGTATTTT; v_gene: TRBV5-1; abundance: few; len: 15; d_gene: -; j_gene: TRBJ2-3
CDR3aa: CASSQLSRGAYYGYTF; CDR3nt: TGCGCCAGCAGCCAACTTTCCAGGGGCGCGTACTATGGCTACACCTTC; v_gene: TRBV4-1; abundance: few; len: 16; d_gene: -; j_gene: TRBJ1-2
CDR3aa: CASTAGRDRGSYEQYF; CDR3nt: TGTGCCAGCACCGCGGGTAGGGACCGAGGTTCCTACGAGCAGTACTTC; v_gene: TRBV12-3/TRBV12-4; abundance: -; len: 16; d_gene: -; j_gene: TRBJ2-7
CDR3aa: CASSQEWTGTGNTIYF; CDR3nt: TGTGCCAGCAGCCAAGAATGGACAGGGACTGGAAACACCATATATTTT; v_gene: TRBV4-2; abundance: -; len: 16; d_gene: TRBD1; j_gene: TRBJ1-3
CDR3aa: CASSLAGTLSEAFF; CDR3nt: TGCGCCAGCAGCTTGGCCGGGACTCTGTCTGAAGCTTTCTTT; v_gene: TRBV5-1; abundance: many; len: 14; d_gene: -; j_gene: TRBJ1-1
CDR3aa: CSARDVIEGAFF; CDR3nt: TGCAGTGCTAGAGACGTAATTGAAGGAGCTTTCTTT; v_gene: TRBV20-1; abundance: few; len: 12; d_gene: -; j_gene: TRBJ1-1
CDR3aa: CASSLVFSRNSPFHF; CDR3nt: TGTGCCAGCAGCTTAGTATTTTCGAGGAATTCACCCTTCCACTTT; v_gene: TRBV11-2; abundance: -; len: 15; d_gene: -; j_gene: TRBJ1-6
CDR3aa: CASSSQGNTEAFF; CDR3nt: TGTGCCAGCAGTTCACAGGGGAACACTGAAGCTTTCTTT; v_gene: TRBV14; abundance: many; len: 13; d_gene: -; j_gene: TRBJ1-1
CDR3aa: CASSLFAGAETQYF; CDR3nt: TGTGCCAGCAGCTTATTTGCAGGGGCAGAGACCCAGTACTTC; v_gene: TRBV7-8; abundance: once; len: 14; d_gene: -; j_gene: TRBJ2-5
CDR3aa: CASSQGTSGSGQFF; CDR3nt: TGCGCCAGCAGCCAAGGGACTAGCGGGAGTGGGCAGTTCTTC; v_gene: TRBV4-3; abundance: -; len: 14; d_gene: TRBD2; j_gene: TRBJ2-1
CDR3aa: CASSNLGRGFYNEQFF; CDR3nt: TGTGCCAGCAGCAACTTGGGGAGGGGGTTCTACAATGAGCAGTTCTTC; v_gene: TRBV21-1; abundance: -; len: 16; d_gene: -; j_gene: TRBJ2-1
CDR3aa: CASSEGPRGGYTF; CDR3nt: TGTGCCAGCAGTGAAGGCCCCAGGGGAGGCTACACCTTC; v_gene: TRBV6-1; abundance: -; len: 13; d_gene: -; j_gene: TRBJ1-2
CDR3aa: CASSSTGSTYGYTF; CDR3nt: TGTGCCAGCAGCTCTACCGGGAGTACCTATGGCTACACCTTC; v_gene: TRBV9; abundance: few; len: 14; d_gene: -; j_gene: TRBJ1-2
CDR3aa: CASSQDLLLVRGLFF; CDR3nt: TGCGCCAGCAGCCAAGATTTACTCTTAGTGCGGGGTCTGTTCTTC; v_gene: TRBV4-1; abundance: -; len: 15; d_gene: -; j_gene: TRBJ2-1
CDR3aa: CAWSVGGPQHF; CDR3nt: TGTGCCTGGAGTGTAGGCGGGCCCCAGCATTTT; v_gene: TRBV30; abundance: many; len: 11; d_gene: -; j_gene: TRBJ1-5
CDR3aa: CASSLTGTGNQPQHF; CDR3nt: TGTGCCAGCAGCCTAACCGGGACGGGCAATCAGCCCCAGCATTTT; v_gene: TRBV4-2; abundance: -; len: 15; d_gene: -; j_gene: TRBJ1-5
CDR3aa: CASSSNKGTGDDNEQFF; CDR3nt: TGTGCCAGCAGCTCTAATAAAGGGACAGGGGATGACAATGAGCAGTTCTTC; v_gene: TRBV7-9; abundance: -; len: 17; d_gene: TRBD1; j_gene: TRBJ2-1
CDR3aa: CSARGDYEPRDTQYF; CDR3nt: TGCAGTGCTAGGGGGGACTACGAACCTCGGGATACGCAGTATTTT; v_gene: TRBV20-1; abundance: -; len: 15; d_gene: TRBD2; j_gene: TRBJ2-3
CDR3aa: CASSYGKVPGSYNEQFF; CDR3nt: TGTGCCAGCAGTTACGGGAAAGTCCCCGGCTCCTACAATGAGCAGTTCTTC; v_gene: TRBV6-5; abundance: -; len: 17; d_gene: -; j_gene: TRBJ2-1
CDR3aa: CASSLERGSGKNIQYF; CDR3nt: TGCGCCAGCAGCTTGGAACGGGGTAGCGGCAAAAACATTCAGTACTTC; v_gene: TRBV5-1; abundance: -; len: 16; d_gene: -; j_gene: TRBJ2-4
CDR3aa: CASSQGPLNQPQHF; CDR3nt: TGCGCCAGCAGCCAGGGACCCCTCAATCAGCCCCAGCATTTT; v_gene: TRBV4-1; abundance: -; len: 14; d_gene: -; j_gene: TRBJ1-5
CDR3aa: CASRIDSNQPQHF; CDR3nt: TGTGCCAGCAGGATCGACAGCAATCAGCCCCAGCATTTT; v_gene: TRBV6-6; abundance: many; len: 13; d_gene: -; j_gene: TRBJ1-5
CDR3aa: CASSELAGNQPQHF; CDR3nt: TGTGCCAGCAGTGAATTGGCAGGGAATCAGCCCCAGCATTTT; v_gene: TRBV6-1; abundance: -; len: 14; d_gene: -; j_gene: TRBJ1-5
CDR3aa: CASSPSWAQQGAVEAFF; CDR3nt: TGTGCCAGCTCACCATCTTGGGCCCAACAGGGGGCCGTTGAAGCTTTCTTT; v_gene: TRBV18; abundance: few; len: 17; d_gene: TRBD1; j_gene: TRBJ1-1
CDR3aa: CASSESTNYGYTF; CDR3nt: TGCGCCAGCAGCGAAAGTACTAACTATGGCTACACCTTC; v_gene: TRBV5-1; abundance: -; len: 13; d_gene: -; j_gene: TRBJ1-2
CDR3aa: CASSPGRVIETQYF; CDR3nt: TGTGCCAGCAGCCCTGGGAGGGTAATAGAGACCCAGTACTTC; v_gene: TRBV7-2; abundance: few; len: 14; d_gene: TRBD2; j_gene: TRBJ2-5